A single sample is the source of the 16 T cell receptor beta chains below, sequenced in a study of cytomegalovirus exposure and HLA in healthy donors. The PCR was carried out with 60 Vbeta primers and 13 Jbeta primers. The method was immunoSEQ multiplex PCR; TCRdb's version includes in-frame clones alone and lacks a portion of them. In the table there are fewer than 250,000 clones, about three quarters of which are singletons. Specimen: PBMCs. These receptors originate from a man between 18 and 29 years old in good health and CMV-seronegative.

The CDR3 reads CASSGTVAYNEQFF. In nucleotides, the CDR3 is TGTGCCAGCAGCGGGACAGTAGCCTACAATGAGCAGTTCTTC. The chain recombines TRBV9 with TRBJ2-1; maybe TRBD1 (6 bases). Looked up from germline, CDR1 is SGDLS and CDR2 is YYNGEE. V gave up 3 bases and J gave up 2 bases, with 9 bases separating them. CDR3 size: 14 residues.

This rearrangement joins TRBV27 to TRBJ2-7; 7 bases map to TRBD2. There are 15 residues in the CDR3. The V gene end was trimmed by 5 bases and the J gene end by 0 bases; junction bases not matched to a gene: 7. Germline lookup yields CDR1 MNHEY and CDR2 SMNVEV (reference sequence). The CDR3 loop is CASSRAGVSSYEQYF. Here the CDR3 DNA reads TGTGCCAGCAGTCGCGCGGGGGTGAGCTCCTACGAGCAGTACTTC.

The genes are TRBV4-2 and TRBJ1-5; TRBD1 is a possible D gene (5 bases). Trimming shortened V by 3 bases and J by 2 bases, and 14 bases separated the two germline ends. Germline V CDR1 and CDR2: LGHNA, YNFKEQ. The CDR3 runs to 16 residues. The chain's CDR3 is CASSHAADSRNQPQHF. CDR3 DNA sequence: TGTGCCAGCAGCCATGCCGCCGACAGTCGCAATCAGCCCCAGCATTTT.

The chain employs TRBV10-1 and TRBJ2-7; 9 positions agree with TRBD1. The junction had 9 bases not matched to a gene; V was cut back by 8 bases and J by 1 base. Germline V gives CDR1 WNHNN, CDR2 SYGVQD (reference sequence). The CDR3 runs 15 residues. The CDR3 DNA sequence: TGCGCCAGCGGATCCCCGGGACAGGGTTCCTACGAGCAGTACTTC. This codes for CASGSPGQGSYEQYF.

This chain joins TRBV6-5 and TRBJ2-7; 7 nucleotides line up with TRBD1. CDR3 size: 14 residues. The V gene's germline CDR1 is MNHEY and CDR2 SVGAGI. Unmatched junction bases numbered 11, after V lost 6 bases and J lost 6 bases. CDR3 sequence reads: CASSRDRVLSEQYF. CDR3 nucleotide sequence: TGTGCCAGCAGCCGCGACAGGGTACTCTCCGAGCAGTACTTC.

Regarding this clone: The CDR3 carries no conserved terminal phenylalanine or tryptophan, so it likely arises from a read error. The rearrangement links TRBV5-4 to TRBJ1-2; no reliable D call. The CDR3 contains 14 residues. Germline V lookup: CDR1 SGHNT, CDR2 YYREEE (reference sequence). V lost 2 bases to trimming and J lost 4 bases, with 12 bases between them. The CDR3 sequence is CASSLYDTLYGYTL. The CDR3 DNA reads TGTGCCAGCAGCTTATATGACACCCTCTATGGCTACACCCTC.

The chain joins TRBV6-5 to TRBJ1-2; D is unresolved. Germline loops: CDR1 MNHEY, CDR2 SVGAGI. This CDR3 contains 12 residues. Trimming took off 6 bases at V and 5 bases at J, with 10 bases between the two ends. The CDR3 protein is CASRGAAYGYTF. The CDR3 DNA reads TGTGCCAGCAGGGGAGCGGCTTATGGCTACACCTTC.

The chain has TRBV7-6 and TRBJ1-4; D uncertain. Trimming cost V 3 bases and J 3 bases, with 5 bases left between them. Germline V gene sequence: CDR1 SGHVS, CDR2 FNYEAQ. The CDR3 has 13 amino acids. The CDR3 sequence is CASSLTPNEKLFF. The DNA of the CDR3 is TGTGCCAGCAGCTTGACACCTAATGAAAAACTGTTTTTT.

The genes are TRBV28 and TRBJ1-1; tentatively, D is TRBD1 (6 bases). V shed 6 bases and J shed 3 bases, with 14 bases lying between them. CDR3 length: 14 residues. CDR1 is MDHEN and CDR2 is SYDVKM in the germline V gene. The CDR3: CASRDRDTDTEAFF. The CDR3 DNA sequence: TGTGCCAGCAGGGACCGGGACACCGACACTGAAGCTTTCTTT. The full variable domain, with the rest looked up from reference TRBV28 and TRBJ1-1, is DVKVTQSSRYLVKRTGEKVFLECVQDMDHENMFWYRQDPGLGLRLIYFSYDVKMKEKGDIPEGYSVSREKKERFSLILESASTNQTSMYLCASRDRDTDTEAFFGQGTRLTVV.

J is TRBJ1-6 and V is TRBV4-2; D possibly corresponds to TRBD1 (5 bases). Trimming cost V 1 base and J 8 bases, with 15 bases left between them. This CDR3 is 16 amino acids long. The germline gives CDR1 LGHNA, CDR2 YNFKEQ. CDR3 loop: CASSQVSRTTDSPLHF. The CDR3 DNA reads as TGTGCCAGCAGCCAAGTGAGCAGGACGACAGATTCACCCCTCCACTTT.

J is TRBJ2-3 and V is TRBV11-3; 11 bases align to TRBD2. Germline loops: CDR1 SGHNT, CDR2 YENEEA. The CDR3 has 16 residues. V shed 6 bases and J 0 bases; nucleotides not matched to a gene: 5. CDR3 sequence: CASSFLAGGSTDTQYF. In nucleotides, the CDR3 is TGTGCCAGCAGTTTCTTAGCGGGGGGGAGCACAGATACGCAGTATTTT. Full variable domain (remainder filled in from reference TRBV11-3 and TRBJ2-3): EAGVVQSPRYKIIEKKQPVAFWCNPISGHNTLYWYLQNLGQGPELLIRYENEEAVDDSQLPKDRFSAERLKGVDSTLKIQPAELGDSAVYLCASSFLAGGSTDTQYFGPGTRLTVL.

The rearrangement joins TRBV5-1 to TRBJ2-1, with 10 bases fitting TRBD1. The CDR3 consists of 16 residues. V was clipped by 4 bases and J by 5 bases; unmatched bases: 9. Germline CDR1 is SGHRS and CDR2 is YFSETQ. The CDR3 loop reads CASSALMGTGDNEQFF. As DNA, the CDR3 is TGCGCCAGCAGCGCACTCATGGGGACAGGGGACAATGAGCAGTTCTTC.

As regards this clone: The identical CDR3 is also encoded by other nucleotide sequences in the sample. The J gene is TRBJ2-5, the V gene TRBV11-1; 8 nucleotides line up with TRBD1. Germline V lookup: CDR1 SGHAT, CDR2 FQDESV (reference sequence). The CDR3 has 13 amino acids. V dropped 5 bases and J dropped 5; count of bases not matched to a gene: 4. CDR3 sequence reads: CASSPGGGETQYF. In nucleotides, the CDR3 is TGTGCCAGCAGCCCAGGGGGCGGGGAGACCCAGTACTTC.

J is TRBJ2-5 and V is TRBV18; weak D call: TRBD1 (6 bases). There are 15 residues in the CDR3. V was pared by 6 bases and J by 2 bases, with 16 bases between. Germline assignment: CDR1 KGHSH and CDR2 LQKENI. CDR3 DNA sequence: TGTGCCAGCTCCGAGGACCGGGACACGCAAGAGACCCAGTACTTC. This gives the protein CASSEDRDTQETQYF. Variable domain in full (rest from reference TRBV18 and TRBJ2-5): NAGVMQNPRHLVRRRGQEARLRCSPMKGHSHVYWYRQLPEEGLKFMVYLQKENIIDESGMPKERFSAEFPKEGPSILRIQQVVRGDSAAYFCASSEDRDTQETQYFGPGTRLLVL.

The chain links TRBV28 to TRBJ1-1; D gene uncertain. Germline CDR1 reads MDHEN; CDR2 reads SYDVKM. There are 14 residues in the CDR3. Trimming removed 3 bases from V and 0 bases from J, with 8 bases in between. Written as DNA, the CDR3 is TGTGCCAGCAGTTTTCCAGGCGTGAACACTGAAGCTTTCTTT. Protein: CASSFPGVNTEAFF.

In DNA, the CDR3 is TGTGCCAGCAGCTCACCGGGGAATTCACCCCTCCACTTT. Translated, it gives CASSSPGNSPLHF. The chain joins TRBV7-8 to TRBJ1-6; no definite D call. Trimming cost V 4 bases and J 7 bases, with 8 bases left between them. CDR1 is SGHVS, CDR2 FQNEAQ, per germline. The CDR3 is 13 amino acids.